A single sample gave rise to the 29 T cell receptor beta chains below, sequenced in a study of graft-versus-host responses after intestinal transplantation. The protocol was immunoSEQ multiplex PCR, while the TCRdb copy is restricted to in-frame clones and leaves out a portion. This sample has fewer than 85,000 clones, with over 75% found just once. These receptors' antigens are unknown. The starting material was unstimulated CD4+ T cells sorted from spleen or lymph node cells, obtained before transplant. Source of these receptors: a human donor who was the organ donor for an intestinal transplant.

The gene calls are TRBV19 and TRBJ2-3; 7 bases match TRBD1. J lost 3 bases, V lost 6 bases, and 3 bases had no gene match. Germline assignment: CDR1 LNHDA and CDR2 SQIVND (reference sequence). This CDR3 is 13 amino acids long. CDR3 sequence reads: CASSRDRTDTQYF. The DNA for the CDR3 is TGTGCCAGTAGCAGGGACAGAACAGATACGCAGTATTTT.

This clone was picked up one time. This chain joins TRBV6-1 and TRBJ2-1; 9 positions match TRBD2. Germline loops: CDR1 MNHNS, CDR2 SASEGT. CDR3 length: 14 residues. Losses at the gene ends were 11 bases for V and 9 bases for J; bases not matched to a gene: 14. This CDR3 is CAARVSSGGFEQFF. The CDR3 DNA follows: TGTGCCGCCAGGGTGTCCAGCGGGGGGTTTGAGCAGTTCTTC.

This clone has just a few counts. The chain uses TRBV28 and TRBJ2-7; no reliable D call. The CDR3 extends over 12 amino acids. Deletions cut 3 bases from V and 0 bases from J, with 3 bases between. Germline CDR1 MDHEN, CDR2 SYDVKM. This chain's CDR3 is CASSLGSYEQYV. For the CDR3, the DNA is TGTGCCAGCAGTTTGGGCTCCTACGAGCAGTACGTC.

CDR3 region: CASSQDFGGQGTYNEQFF. CDR3 nucleotides: TGCGCCAGCAGCCAAGATTTCGGGGGACAGGGAACCTACAATGAGCAGTTCTTC. The J gene is TRBJ2-1, the V gene TRBV4-1, with 9 bases identical to TRBD1. V lost 0 bases, J lost 2 bases, and 8 bases stayed unmatched. The germline CDR1 and CDR2 sequences are MGHRA and YSYEKL. The CDR3 loop spans 18 amino acids.

The chain couples TRBV5-5 to TRBJ1-2; 9 bases are a match to TRBD1. The V gene's germline CDR1 is SGHKS and CDR2 YYEKEE (reference sequence). This CDR3 has 16 amino acids. V shed 2 bases, J shed 2 bases, and the junction held 7 bases outside the gene matches. The CDR3 DNA sequence: TGTGCCAGCAGCTTAAGGGGGGACAGGGTCAACTATGGCTACACCTTC. This codes for CASSLRGDRVNYGYTF.

The gene calls are TRBV5-6 and TRBJ2-1; 8 nucleotides align to TRBD2. Germline CDR1 reads SGHDT; CDR2 reads YYEEEE. V dropped 0 bases and J dropped 2; count of bases not matched to a gene: 7. There are 17 residues in the CDR3. The CDR3 DNA sequence: TGTGCCAGCAGCTTGGCGGCGGCTAGCGGGCCCTACAATGAGCAGTTCTTC. This gives the protein CASSLAAASGPYNEQFF.

The chain has TRBV19 and TRBJ2-2; 8 nucleotides match TRBD1. Germline loops: CDR1 LNHDA, CDR2 SQIVND (reference sequence). CDR3 size: 15 residues. With V trimmed by 10 bases and J by 1 base, 8 bases remained unmatched. The CDR3 sequence is CATSEGQVNTGELFF. The CDR3 DNA follows: TGTGCCACCTCCGAGGGACAGGTGAACACCGGGGAGCTGTTTTTT.

The CDR3 bases are TGCGCCAGCAGCACGGGACTAGCGGGGGGCCCACAAGAGACCCAGTACTTC. Amino acid sequence: CASSTGLAGGPQETQYF. The rearrangement joins TRBV5-1 to TRBJ2-5; TRBD2 agrees at 15 bases. J gave up 2 bases and V 4 bases, and 6 bases lay outside the gene matches. The germline CDR1 and CDR2 sequences are SGHRS and YFSETQ. The CDR3 sequence is 17 residues long.

V and J are TRBV10-3 and TRBJ2-1, with D perhaps TRBD2 (6 bases). This CDR3 spans 13 amino acids. In germline, CDR1 is ENHRY, CDR2 SYGVKD. Trimming removed 3 bases from V and 4 bases from J, with 7 bases in between. The chain's CDR3 is CAISDGGYNEQFF. CDR3 nucleotide sequence: TGTGCCATCAGTGATGGAGGGTACAATGAGCAGTTCTTC.

This chain links TRBV5-5 with TRBJ1-2; D is uncertain. CDR1 and CDR2 (germline): SGHKS, YYEKEE (reference sequence). The CDR3 runs to 13 residues. Trimming pared 5 bases from V and 7 bases from J, leaving 15 bases between. The CDR3 bases are TGTGCCAGCAGACCACTGGGAGGAGTTGGCTACACCTTC. Encoded protein: CASRPLGGVGYTF. Full variable domain (outside the CDR3, taken from reference TRBV5-5 and TRBJ1-2): DAGVTQSPTHLIKTRGQQVTLRCSPISGHKSVSWYQQVLGQGPQFIFQYYEKEERGRGNFPDRFSARQFPNYSSELNVNALLLGDSALYLCASRPLGGVGYTFGSGTRLTVV.

This clone was seen only a few times. This rearrangement joins TRBV5-5 to TRBJ1-6; 10 positions agree with TRBD1. CDR3 length: 16 amino acids. The germline V gene encodes CDR1 SGHKS and CDR2 YYEKEE (reference sequence). V lost 4 bases and J lost 8; bases outside the gene matches: 9. CDR3 sequence (DNA): TGTGCCAGCAGCCGAAACGCGGGACAGGGGCATTCACCCCTCCACTTT. Protein sequence: CASSRNAGQGHSPLHF. The entire variable domain, with the rest obtained from reference TRBV5-5 and TRBJ1-6, is as follows: DAGVTQSPTHLIKTRGQQVTLRCSPISGHKSVSWYQQVLGQGPQFIFQYYEKEERGRGNFPDRFSARQFPNYSSELNVNALLLGDSALYLCASSRNAGQGHSPLHFGNGTRLTVT.

The V call is TRBV29-1, the J call TRBJ1-3, with no clear D. The V and J ends lost 5 bases and 0 bases respectively, with 11 bases between them. This CDR3 comprises 14 residues. CDR1 SQVTM and CDR2 ANQGSEA come from the germline V gene. The CDR3 loop is CSVLRRDSGNTIYF. CDR3 DNA: TGCAGCGTTCTTCGACGGGACTCTGGAAACACCATATATTTT.

The V call is TRBV7-2, the J call TRBJ1-4; the D gene is possibly TRBD1 (6 bases). V dropped 5 bases and J dropped 7 bases, with 11 bases sitting between them. Per germline, CDR1 SGHTA and CDR2 FQGNSA. The CDR3 runs to 13 residues. CDR3 DNA sequence: TGTGCCAGCAGCCCGGGGGGCCCTGAAAAACTGTTTTTT. This gives the protein CASSPGGPEKLFF.

For the CDR3, the DNA is TGCAGCGTTGGACAGATACTCCAAGAGACCCAGTACTTC. Translation: CSVGQILQETQYF. The chain combines TRBV29-1 with TRBJ2-5; a possible D gene is TRBD1 (5 bases). This CDR3 is built from 13 residues. Per the germline V gene, CDR1 is SQVTM and CDR2 is ANQGSEA. Deletions cut 4 bases from V and 1 base from J, with 10 bases between.

The CDR3 sequence: CASSPGTAYGYTF. The CDR3 region has the DNA TGCGCCAGCAGCCCTGGGACAGCCTATGGCTACACCTTC. The V call is TRBV5-1, the J call TRBJ1-2, with 7 bases identical to TRBD1. Trimming took 4 bases from V and 4 from J; bases not matched to a gene: 4. The CDR3 spans 13 residues. Germline loops: CDR1 SGHRS, CDR2 YFSETQ.

On this clone: The same CDR3 also results from other DNA sequences found in this sample. The CDR3 sequence is CASSLEQGGYTF. In DNA, the CDR3 is TGTGCCAGCAGTTTAGAGCAGGGTGGCTACACCTTC. The gene calls are TRBV28 and TRBJ1-2; D possibly corresponds to TRBD1 (5 bases). The CDR3 consists of 12 residues. V was cut by 2 bases and J by 7 bases, with 8 bases left in between. Per germline, CDR1 MDHEN and CDR2 SYDVKM.

This sequence joins TRBV6-1 and TRBJ1-1, with a weak D call TRBD1 (5 bases). The CDR3 covers 13 residues. Germline V gene sequence: CDR1 MNHNS, CDR2 SASEGT. Trimming left V 0 bases short and J 11 bases short, with 13 bases between. The CDR3 sequence: CASSEAMGKGAFF. The CDR3 DNA follows: TGTGCCAGCAGTGAAGCCATGGGGAAGGGGGCTTTCTTT.

CDR3 bases: TGTGCCAGCAGTTCTCCCGCTAGCGGGGCAACCTACGAGCAGTACGTC. Translated, it gives CASSSPASGATYEQYV. The chain carries TRBV28 and TRBJ2-7, with TRBD2 matching 9 bases. The CDR3 totals 16 residues. J lost 2 bases, V lost 4 bases, and 9 bases had no gene match. Germline lookup yields CDR1 MDHEN and CDR2 SYDVKM.

The CDR3 reads CASSRSGTGVNYEQYV. In DNA, the CDR3 is TGTGCCAGCAGCCGAAGCGGGACAGGGGTGAACTACGAGCAGTACGTC. The chain is built from TRBV5-4 and TRBJ2-7, with 10 bases aligning to TRBD1. Germline V gene data show CDR1 as SGHNT and CDR2 as YYREEE (reference sequence). The CDR3 sequence is 16 residues long. V dropped 4 bases and J dropped 3; count of bases not matched to a gene: 10.

The chain uses TRBV19 and TRBJ2-2; the D gene is possibly TRBD1 (5 bases). Trimming pared 3 bases from V and 7 bases from J, leaving 18 bases between. The germline gives CDR1 LNHDA, CDR2 SQIVND (reference sequence). The CDR3 totals 16 residues. CDR3 in DNA: TGTGCCAGTAGTATCGATAGGGGTGTTTTCGGCGGGGAGCTGTTTTTT. This codes for CASSIDRGVFGGELFF.

This clone was picked up one time. The gene calls are TRBV6-5 and TRBJ1-6; 10 bases line up with TRBD1. V shed 4 bases and J 3 bases; nucleotides not matched to a gene: 0. Germline assignment: CDR1 MNHEY and CDR2 SVGAGI. The CDR3 covers 15 residues. Here the CDR3 DNA reads TGTGCCAGCAGTTGGACAGGGGGCTATAATTCACCCCTCCACTTT. Translating gives CASSWTGGYNSPLHF.

Of note for this clone: Other DNA sequences in this specimen translate into the identical CDR3. The rearrangement uses TRBV5-6 and TRBJ1-5, with unresolved D. This CDR3 contains 14 residues. The V gene lost 0 bases and the J gene lost 2 bases, with 6 bases spanning the gap. From germline, CDR1 is SGHDT and CDR2 YYEEEE. CDR3 sequence reads: CASSLVGGNQPQHF. Here the CDR3 DNA reads TGTGCCAGCAGCTTGGTCGGTGGCAATCAGCCCCAGCATTTT.

This chain links TRBV7-3 with TRBJ2-1, with 10 nucleotides matching TRBD2. The germline gives CDR1 SGHTA, CDR2 FQGTGA. The CDR3 runs to 15 residues. Trimming at V came to 7 bases and at J to 9 bases, leaving 12 bases not matched to a gene. The CDR3 reads CASKISGTSVSEQFF. CDR3 in DNA: TGTGCCAGCAAAATTTCCGGGACTAGCGTGAGTGAGCAGTTCTTC.

The gene calls are TRBV7-2 and TRBJ2-1, with 8 bases identical to TRBD1. CDR1 SGHTA and CDR2 FQGNSA come from the germline V gene. With V trimmed by 5 bases and J by 2 bases, 8 bases remained unmatched. The CDR3 contains 16 residues. The CDR3 region has the DNA TGTGCCAGCAGCGCACCGGACAGGGATCCCTACAATGAGCAGTTCTTC. It is translated as CASSAPDRDPYNEQFF.

The rearrangement uses TRBV6-5 and TRBJ2-1; 7 bases fit TRBD2. The CDR3 contains 16 residues. V shed 3 bases, J shed 0 bases, and the junction held 5 bases outside the gene matches. Germline V CDR1 and CDR2: MNHEY, SVGAGI. CDR3 nucleotide sequence: TGTGCCAGCAGTTATCCTAGCGGAAGCTCCTACAATGAGCAGTTCTTC. It is translated as CASSYPSGSSYNEQFF.

This clone has only one observation. This chain joins TRBV5-1 and TRBJ2-3; D perhaps matches TRBD1 (6 bases). The CDR3 is 17 amino acids. The V end was cut by 4 bases, the J end by 0 bases, with 18 bases between. Germline loops: CDR1 SGHRS, CDR2 YFSETQ. The CDR3 sequence is CASSPRPQGPSTDTQYF. The CDR3 coding sequence is TGCGCCAGCAGCCCCCGACCCCAGGGGCCAAGCACAGATACGCAGTATTTT.

The gene calls are TRBV4-2 and TRBJ1-2; TRBD1 matches 9 bases. CDR3 length: 19 residues. Germline V gives CDR1 LGHNA, CDR2 YNFKEQ. J gave up 4 bases and V 0 bases, and 15 bases lay outside the gene matches. The chain's CDR3 is CASSQDDGPRTGVSYGYTF. The CDR3 DNA is TGTGCCAGCAGCCAAGATGATGGTCCTAGGACAGGGGTCTCCTATGGCTACACCTTC.

This clone was counted only a few times. The V call is TRBV7-2, the J call TRBJ1-6, with TRBD1 identical over 7 bases. V shed 2 bases and J 6 bases; nucleotides not matched to a gene: 7. CDR3 length: 16 amino acids. Germline V gene data show CDR1 as SGHTA and CDR2 as FQGNSA. The chain's CDR3 is CASSLSVGGLNSPLHF. CDR3 DNA sequence: TGTGCCAGCAGCTTAAGCGTAGGGGGCCTTAATTCACCCCTCCACTTT. The full variable domain, completed using reference TRBV7-2 and TRBJ1-6, is GAGVSQSPSNKVTEKGKDVELRCDPISGHTALYWYRQSLGQGLEFLIYFQGNSAPDKSGLPSDRFSAERTGGSVSTLTIQRTQQEDSAVYLCASSLSVGGLNSPLHFGNGTRLTVT.

The chain employs TRBV2 and TRBJ2-1, with TRBD2 matching 10 bases. Germline loops: CDR1 SNHLY, CDR2 FYNNEI. The CDR3 spans 13 residues. The ends lost 7 bases at V and 9 bases at J; junction bases unmatched: 6. This CDR3 reads CASTFTSGVEQFF. CDR3 nucleotide sequence: TGTGCCAGCACGTTCACTAGCGGGGTTGAGCAGTTCTTC.